Here is one T cell receptor (beta chain) with its context. Its antigen remains unidentified. With 60 Vbeta and 13 Jbeta primers, the PCR was carried out. Profiling relied on immunoSEQ multiplex PCR, and the TCRdb table lists in-frame clones only, not all of them. Here the sample table reports 35,000 or so clones. The data were obtained in a study of cytomegalovirus exposure and HLA in healthy donors. Across the whole study: Of several hundred genotyped donors, approximately 80% clustered with self-reported Caucasian donors. Whole-study findings and limits: Among immune exposure information, only CMV serostatus was available. Researchers counted around 180 TCR beta chains as cytomegalovirus-associated.

Each donor's status was that of a healthy bone marrow donor. The germline CDR1 and CDR2 sequences are SGHKS and YYEKEE (reference sequence). The V gene lost 1 base and the J gene lost 0 bases, with 7 bases spanning the gap. The length of the CDR3 is 15 residues. Sequenced material: PBMCs. The source is a middle-aged man in good health and CMV-seropositive. The J gene is TRBJ2-2, the V gene TRBV5-5; D remains ambiguous. CDR3 sequence (DNA): TGTGCCAGCAGCTTGATGGCAGCGAACACCGGGGAGCTGTTTTTT. This encodes CASSLMAANTGELFF.